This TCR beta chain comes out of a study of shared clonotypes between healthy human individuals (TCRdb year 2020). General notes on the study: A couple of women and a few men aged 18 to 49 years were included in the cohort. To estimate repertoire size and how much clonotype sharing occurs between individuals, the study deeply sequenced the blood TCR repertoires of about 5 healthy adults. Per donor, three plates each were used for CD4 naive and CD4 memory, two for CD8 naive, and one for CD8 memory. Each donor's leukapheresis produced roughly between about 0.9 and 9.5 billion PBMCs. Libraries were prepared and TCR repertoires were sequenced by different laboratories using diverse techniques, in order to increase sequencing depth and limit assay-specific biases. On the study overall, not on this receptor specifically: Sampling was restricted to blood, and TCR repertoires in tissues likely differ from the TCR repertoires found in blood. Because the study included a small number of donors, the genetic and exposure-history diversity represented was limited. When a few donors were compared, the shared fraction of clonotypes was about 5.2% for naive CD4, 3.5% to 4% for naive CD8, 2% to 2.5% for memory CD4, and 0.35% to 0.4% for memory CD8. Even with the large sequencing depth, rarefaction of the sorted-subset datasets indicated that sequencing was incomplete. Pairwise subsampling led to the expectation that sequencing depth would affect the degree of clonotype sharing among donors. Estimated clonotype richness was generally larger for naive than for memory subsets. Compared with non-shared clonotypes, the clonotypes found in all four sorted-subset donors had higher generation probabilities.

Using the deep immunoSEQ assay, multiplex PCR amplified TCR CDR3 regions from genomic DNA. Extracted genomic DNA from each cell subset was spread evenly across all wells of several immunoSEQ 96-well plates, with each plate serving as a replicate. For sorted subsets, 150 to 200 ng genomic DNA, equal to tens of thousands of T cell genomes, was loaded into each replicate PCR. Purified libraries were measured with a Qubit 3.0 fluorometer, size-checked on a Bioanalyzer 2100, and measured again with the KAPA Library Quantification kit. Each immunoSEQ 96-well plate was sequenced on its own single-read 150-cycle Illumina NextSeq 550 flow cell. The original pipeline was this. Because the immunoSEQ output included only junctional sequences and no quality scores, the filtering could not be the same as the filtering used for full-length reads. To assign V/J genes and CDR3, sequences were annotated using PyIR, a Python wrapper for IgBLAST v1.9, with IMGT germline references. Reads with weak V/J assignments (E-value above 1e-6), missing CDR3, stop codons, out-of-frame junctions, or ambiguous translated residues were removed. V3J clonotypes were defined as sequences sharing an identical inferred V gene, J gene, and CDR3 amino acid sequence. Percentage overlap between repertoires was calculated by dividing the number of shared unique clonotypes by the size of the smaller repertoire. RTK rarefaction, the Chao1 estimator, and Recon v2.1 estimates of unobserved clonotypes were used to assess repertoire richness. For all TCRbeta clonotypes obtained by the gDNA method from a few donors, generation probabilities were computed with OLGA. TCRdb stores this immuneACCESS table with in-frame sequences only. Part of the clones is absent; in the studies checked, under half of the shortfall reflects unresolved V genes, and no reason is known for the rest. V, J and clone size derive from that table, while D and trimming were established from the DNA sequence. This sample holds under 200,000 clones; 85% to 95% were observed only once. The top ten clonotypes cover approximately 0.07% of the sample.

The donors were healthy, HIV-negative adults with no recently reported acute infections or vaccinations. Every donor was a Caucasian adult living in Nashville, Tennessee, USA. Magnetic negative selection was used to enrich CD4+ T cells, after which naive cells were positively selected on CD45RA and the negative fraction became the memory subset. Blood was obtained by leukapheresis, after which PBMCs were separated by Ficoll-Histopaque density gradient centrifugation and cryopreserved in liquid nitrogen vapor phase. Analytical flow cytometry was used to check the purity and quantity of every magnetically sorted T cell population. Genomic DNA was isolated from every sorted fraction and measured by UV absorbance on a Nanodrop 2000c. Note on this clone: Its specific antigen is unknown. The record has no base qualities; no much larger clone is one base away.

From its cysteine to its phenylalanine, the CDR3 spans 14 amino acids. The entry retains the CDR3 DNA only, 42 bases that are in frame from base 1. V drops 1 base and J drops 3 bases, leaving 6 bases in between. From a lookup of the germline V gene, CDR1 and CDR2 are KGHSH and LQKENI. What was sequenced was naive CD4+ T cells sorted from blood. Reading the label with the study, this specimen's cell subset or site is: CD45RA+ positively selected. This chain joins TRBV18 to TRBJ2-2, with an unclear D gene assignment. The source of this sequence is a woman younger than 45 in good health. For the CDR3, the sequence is CASSPRRDTGELFF. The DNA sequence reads TGTGCCAGCTCACCACGTAGGGACACCGGGGAGCTGTTTTTT.